This T cell receptor (beta chain) came from a study of T cells in Graves' hyperthyroidism and ophthalmopathy. On the study more broadly: The blood sample was taken at first diagnosis, before treatment began.

An approximately 10 ml volume of fresh peripheral blood provided the PBMCs. Amplification of TCR beta CDR3 regions was performed using RNA transcripts as template. A set of HTBI primers served as the primers for a first-round RT-PCR of the TCR CDR3. MiXCR, applied by TCRdb to the multiplex PCR reads, yields one record per CDR3 protein. Of hundreds of thousands of distinct CDR3 sequences listed, about 15% were seen once; the top ten hold less than 15%. The CDR3 sequence is 14 residues long. Trimming removed 3 bases at V and 8 bases at J, with 13 bases between. This clonotype was counted a few times. The sample comprised blood. The sequence derives from a man between 18 and 35 years old with Graves' ophthalmopathy. The V gene is TRBV12-3 or TRBV12-4, the J gene TRBJ2-2; no reliable D call. The CDR3 DNA reads TGTGCCAGCAGTTTGGGTAGGCGTCTGGGGGAGCTGTTTTTT. Its translation is CASSLGRRLGELFF.